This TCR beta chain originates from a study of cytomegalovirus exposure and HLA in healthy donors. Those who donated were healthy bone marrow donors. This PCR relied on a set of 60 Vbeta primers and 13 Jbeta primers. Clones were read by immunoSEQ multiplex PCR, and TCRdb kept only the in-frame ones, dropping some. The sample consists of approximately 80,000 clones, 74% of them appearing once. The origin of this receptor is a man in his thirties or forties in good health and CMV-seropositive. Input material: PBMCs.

CDR3 DNA: TGCGCCAGCTCCGGGACAGGGGAACCACCCCTCCACTTT. Its protein is CASSGTGEPPLHF. V and J are TRBV5-1 and TRBJ1-6, with 10 bases identical to TRBD1. The J segment lost 11 bases and the V segment lost 7 bases, leaving 6 bases of the junction unmatched. Per germline, CDR1 SGHRS and CDR2 YFSETQ. The CDR3 is 13 amino acids.